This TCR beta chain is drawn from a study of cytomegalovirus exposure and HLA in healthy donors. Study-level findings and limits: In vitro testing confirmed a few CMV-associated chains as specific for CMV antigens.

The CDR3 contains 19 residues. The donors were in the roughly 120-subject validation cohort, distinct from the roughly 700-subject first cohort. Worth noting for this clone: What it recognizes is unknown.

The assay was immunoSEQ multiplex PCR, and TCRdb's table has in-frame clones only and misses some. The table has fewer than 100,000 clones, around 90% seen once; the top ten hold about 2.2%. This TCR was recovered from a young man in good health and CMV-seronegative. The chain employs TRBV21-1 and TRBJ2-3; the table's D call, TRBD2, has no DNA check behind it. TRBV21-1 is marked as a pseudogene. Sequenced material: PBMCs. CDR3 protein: CASSNRTSGGGPDTDTQYF. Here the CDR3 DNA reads TGTGCCAGCAGCAACCGGACTAGCGGGGGGGGCCCCGACACAGATACGCAGTATTTT.